This TCR beta chain was profiled in a study of T cell changes during pregnancy in multiple sclerosis. After removal of 10 bases from V and 5 bases from J, the junction contained 10 bases not matched to a gene. The CDR3 length is 14 residues. CDR1 is ENHRY and CDR2 is SYGVKD in the germline V gene. The data were produced by immunoSEQ multiplex PCR, yet TCRdb's version contains in-frame clones alone and is incomplete. The sample has roughly 80,000 clones, 93% seen once; the top ten hold approximately 2.4%. The clonotype was recovered from a female donor with multiple sclerosis, enrolled in a pregnancy study. The material sequenced was peripheral blood, taken in the second trimester of pregnancy. The chain links TRBV10-3 to TRBJ1-4; 7 nucleotides align to TRBD1. The CDR3 nucleotides are TGTGCCACCCGGCGGGACAGTGTAAATGAAAAACTGTTTTTT. This encodes CATRRDSVNEKLFF.